This T cell receptor (beta chain) was recovered during a study of Ad26.COV2.S vaccination and SARS-CoV-2 variants (dated by TCRdb to 2020 to 2023). Regarding the complete study: Donors in the vaccine arm were drawn from COV1001, a phase I-IIa trial of Ad26.COV2.S in healthy adults that was multicentre, randomized, double-blind and placebo-controlled. Trial participants were randomized into five groups of five: low-dose or high-dose Ad26.COV2.S given once or twice, or placebo on both occasions. Investigators remained blinded to trial group allocation during experiments and outcome assessment. The TCR-sequenced set comprised approximately 32 samples: 19 Ad26.COV2.S vaccine recipients, 5 placebo recipients and 8 SARS-CoV-2 convalescent individuals. TCRbeta repertoire sequencing served as the tool for gauging how specific and how broad the SARS-CoV-2-reactive T cell receptors were following Ad26.COV2.S vaccination. Ad26.COV2.S was given intramuscularly at 5x10^10 or 1x10^11 viral particles, as a single shot or as two shots 56 days apart.

In the paper's terms, the treatment or condition label means: roughly 19 received Ad26.COV2.S at low or high dose, single or two shots; five or six received placebo; per-sample allocation not given. For vaccine and placebo recipients, repertoires were sequenced using samples collected on day 63 after the first injection. In Cohort 1b, around 23 adults aged 18-55 years were enrolled at a single site in Boston, USA, between 29 July and 7 August 2020. Ad26.COV2.S was a replication-incompetent adenovirus type 26 vector expressing a prefusion-stabilized SARS-CoV-2 spike protein from the original Wuhan strain. What the research found in general, with its limitations: It was noted by the authors that total T cell responses may have been underestimated by the TCR breadth and depth analyses. After vaccination, spike-specific CD8+ and CD4+ T cell responses were reported to show substantial breadth. Comparing responses between vaccine doses or regimens was not something the study was powered to do. Vaccine and placebo recipients had comparable non-spike TCR breadth, which fits with the vaccine containing only spike. Compared with placebo recipients, Ad26.COV2.S recipients showed higher spike-specific TCR breadth (P = 0.0014).

This clone occurred once. The antigen this receptor binds is unknown. Nothing much larger sits one base from this clone, and base qualities are not available. From the cysteine through the phenylalanine, the CDR3 covers 15 amino acids. Only CDR3 DNA is held: 45 bases, read in frame from base 1. V lost 3 bases and J lost 7 bases, and the count of bases not matched to a germline gene is 3. CDR1 and CDR2 (SNHLY, FYNNEI) derive from the germline V gene. The immunoSEQ Assay was the method used to sequence TCRbeta CDR3 regions. After extraction, genomic DNA underwent amplification by bias-controlled multiplex PCR, followed by high-throughput sequencing. In the authors' own workflow: To quantify the absolute abundance of every unique TCRbeta CDR3 region, sequences were collapsed and filtered. T cell fraction was estimated by normalizing TCRbeta template counts to usable DNA, which was measured by amplifying reference genes present in all nucleated cells. Repertoire TCRs were annotated as SARS-CoV-2-specific by exact matching of V gene, CDR3 amino acid sequence and J gene to a known reactive TCR set. MIRA supplied the reference SARS-CoV-2 TCR set, which was filtered for enrichment in COVID-19-positive ImmuneCODE repertoires so that public or cross-reactive TCRs were removed. Using the MIRA antigens, annotated TCRs were further analysed by specific ORF or by position within an ORF. Breadth was defined as annotated unique rearrangements over total unique productive rearrangements; depth was the summed frequency of those rearrangements. Group comparisons of TCR breadth used two-sided Wilcoxon rank-sum tests. TCRdb's version of the immuneACCESS table is confined to in-frame rearrangements and falls short of the full clone set. An unresolved V gene accounts for under half of the shortfall where checked; the remainder is of unknown origin. V and J calls plus clone size are reproduced from that table; the DNA served to infer D and trimming. The sample table records about 500,000 clones; 80% to 90% of these occur just once. The top ten clonotypes cover about 1.5% of the sample.

This specimen consisted of peripheral blood, obtained in a trial of Ad26.COV2.S vaccine versus placebo. The chain is encoded by TRBV2 joined to TRBJ2-2, and TRBD2 matches 12 of the central bases. The source of this sequence is a person between 18 and 65 years old who received the Ad26.COV2.S COVID-19 vaccine or a placebo. The CDR3 protein: CASSDRLAGDGELFF. Read as DNA, the sequence is TGTGCCAGCAGTGATAGACTAGCGGGGGACGGGGAGCTGTTTTTT.